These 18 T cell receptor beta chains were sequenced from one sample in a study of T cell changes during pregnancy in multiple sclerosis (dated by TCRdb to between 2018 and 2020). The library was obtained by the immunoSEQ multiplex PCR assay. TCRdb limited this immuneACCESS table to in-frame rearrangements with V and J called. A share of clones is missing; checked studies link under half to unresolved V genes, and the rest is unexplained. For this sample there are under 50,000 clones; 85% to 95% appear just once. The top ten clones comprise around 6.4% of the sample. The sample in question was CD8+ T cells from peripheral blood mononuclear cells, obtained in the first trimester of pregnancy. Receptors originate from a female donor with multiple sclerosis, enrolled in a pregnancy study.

DNA of the CDR3: TGTGCCAGCAGTTTGCAGGGGACCTCCTACGAGCAGTACTTC. This translates into CASSLQGTSYEQYF. The V call is TRBV27, the J call TRBJ2-7; D perhaps matches TRBD1 (6 bases). V lost 3 bases and J 0 bases, leaving 9 bases between the germline ends. CDR1 is MNHEY, CDR2 SMNVEV, per germline (reference sequence). The CDR3 spans 14 residues.

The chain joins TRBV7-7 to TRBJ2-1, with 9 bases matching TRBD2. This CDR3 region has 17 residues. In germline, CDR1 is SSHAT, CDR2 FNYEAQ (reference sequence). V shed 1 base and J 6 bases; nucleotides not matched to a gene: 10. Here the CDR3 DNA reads TGTGCCAGCAGCTTAGAGGGGGGCGGGACTAGCCTCAATGAGCAGTTCTTC. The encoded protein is CASSLEGGGTSLNEQFF.

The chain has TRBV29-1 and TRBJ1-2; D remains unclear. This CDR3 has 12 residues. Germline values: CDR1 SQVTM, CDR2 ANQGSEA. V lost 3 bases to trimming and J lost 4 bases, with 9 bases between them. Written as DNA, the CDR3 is TGCAGCGTTGAGGCCCTCTCCTATGGCTACACCTTC. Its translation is CSVEALSYGYTF. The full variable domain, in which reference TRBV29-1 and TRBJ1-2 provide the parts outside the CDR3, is SAVISQKPSRDICQRGTSLTIQCQVDSQVTMMFWYRQQPGQSLTLIATANQGSEATYESGFVIDKFPISRPNLTFSTLTVSNMSPEDSSIYLCSVEALSYGYTFGSGTRLTVV.

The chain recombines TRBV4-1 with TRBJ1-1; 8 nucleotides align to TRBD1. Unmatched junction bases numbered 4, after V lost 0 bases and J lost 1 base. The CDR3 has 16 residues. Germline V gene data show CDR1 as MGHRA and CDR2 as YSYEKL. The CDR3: CASSQDSGTGNTEAFF. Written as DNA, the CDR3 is TGCGCCAGCAGCCAAGACTCCGGGACAGGGAACACTGAAGCTTTCTTT.

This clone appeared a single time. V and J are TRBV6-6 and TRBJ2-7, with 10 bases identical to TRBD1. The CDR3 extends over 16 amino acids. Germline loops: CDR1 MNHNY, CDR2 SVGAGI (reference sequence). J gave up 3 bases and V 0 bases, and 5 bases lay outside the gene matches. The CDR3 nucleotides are TGTGCCAGCAGTTACTCCCGGGACAGGGGTCACTACGAGCAGTACTTC. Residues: CASSYSRDRGHYEQYF.

As DNA, the CDR3 is TGTGCCAGCAGCGCGACACAGGGTATAGAGAACACTGAAGCTTTCTTT. Its translation is CASSATQGIENTEAFF. The chain recombines TRBV9 with TRBJ1-1; D is perhaps TRBD1 (6 bases). The germline V and J ends were trimmed by 3 bases and 1 base, with 16 bases remaining between them. CDR3 length: 16 residues. CDR1 is SGDLS and CDR2 is YYNGEE in the germline V gene.

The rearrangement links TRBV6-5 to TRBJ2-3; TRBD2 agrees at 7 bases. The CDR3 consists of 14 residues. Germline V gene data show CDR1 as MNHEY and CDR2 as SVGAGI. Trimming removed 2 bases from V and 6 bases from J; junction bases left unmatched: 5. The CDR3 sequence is CASSYGQGGDTQYF. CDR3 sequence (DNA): TGTGCCAGCAGTTACGGGCAGGGAGGGGATACGCAGTATTTT.

For the CDR3, the DNA is TGTGCCATCACCGGGACAGTAGCCAAAAACATTCAGTACTTC. It translates to CAITGTVAKNIQYF. The J gene is TRBJ2-4, the V gene TRBV6-1; 7 nucleotides align to TRBD1. With V trimmed by 10 bases and J by 0 bases, 6 bases remained unmatched. The CDR3 is 14 amino acids. Germline loops: CDR1 MNHNS, CDR2 SASEGT.

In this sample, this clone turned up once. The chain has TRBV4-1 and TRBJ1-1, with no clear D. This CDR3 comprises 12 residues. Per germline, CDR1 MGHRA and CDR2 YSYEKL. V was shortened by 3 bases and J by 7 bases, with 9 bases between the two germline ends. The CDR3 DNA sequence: TGCGCCAGCAGCCAGGGCCAAGGTGAAGCTTTCTTT. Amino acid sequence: CASSQGQGEAFF.

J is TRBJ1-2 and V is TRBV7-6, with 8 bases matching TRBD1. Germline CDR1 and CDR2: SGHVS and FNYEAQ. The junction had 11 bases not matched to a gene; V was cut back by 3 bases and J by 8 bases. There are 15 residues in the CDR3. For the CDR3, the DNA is TGTGCCAGCAGCTTGGCAGCAGGGGGCTTGGACGGCTACACCTTC. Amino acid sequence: CASSLAAGGLDGYTF.

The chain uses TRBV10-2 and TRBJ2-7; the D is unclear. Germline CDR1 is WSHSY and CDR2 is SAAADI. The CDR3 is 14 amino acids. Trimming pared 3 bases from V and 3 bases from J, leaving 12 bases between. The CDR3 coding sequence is TGCGCCAGCAGTGATTCAAATAGTGGCTACGAGCAGTACTTC. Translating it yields CASSDSNSGYEQYF.

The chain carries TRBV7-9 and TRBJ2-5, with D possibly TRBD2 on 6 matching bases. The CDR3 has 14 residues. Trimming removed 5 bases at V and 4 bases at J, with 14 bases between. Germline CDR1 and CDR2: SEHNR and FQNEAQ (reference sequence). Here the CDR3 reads CASSPAGLIETQYF. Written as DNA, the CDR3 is TGTGCCAGCAGCCCCGCGGGACTTATAGAGACCCAGTACTTC.

The CDR3 DNA reads as TGTGCCAGCAGCTTAGGGACAGGGGGCGCGAGAACCGGGGAGCTGTTTTTT. Protein product: CASSLGTGGARTGELFF. The chain couples TRBV7-7 to TRBJ2-2; the match to TRBD1 covers 11 bases. J gave up 5 bases and V 1 base, and 6 bases lay outside the gene matches. CDR1 SSHAT and CDR2 FNYEAQ come from the germline V gene (reference sequence). This CDR3 is 17 amino acids long.

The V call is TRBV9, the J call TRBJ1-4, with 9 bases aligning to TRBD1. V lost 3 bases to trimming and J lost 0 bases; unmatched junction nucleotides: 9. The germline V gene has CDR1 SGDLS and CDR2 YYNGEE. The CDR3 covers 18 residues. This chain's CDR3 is CASSGDREGLATNEKLFF. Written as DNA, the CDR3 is TGTGCCAGCAGCGGGGACAGGGAGGGCCTTGCAACTAATGAAAAACTGTTTTTT. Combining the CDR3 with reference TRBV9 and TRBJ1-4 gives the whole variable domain DSGVTQTPKHLITATGQRVTLRCSPRSGDLSVYWYQQSLDQGLQFLIQYYNGEERAKGNILERFSAQQFPDLHSELNLSSLELGDSALYFCASSGDREGLATNEKLFFGSGTQLSVL.

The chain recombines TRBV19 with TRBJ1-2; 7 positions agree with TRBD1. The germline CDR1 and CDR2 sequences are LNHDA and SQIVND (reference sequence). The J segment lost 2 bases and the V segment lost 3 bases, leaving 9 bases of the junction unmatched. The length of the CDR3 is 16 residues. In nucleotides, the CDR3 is TGTGCCAGTAGTATCAAGTTGACAGGGATAAACTATGGCTACACCTTC. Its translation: CASSIKLTGINYGYTF.

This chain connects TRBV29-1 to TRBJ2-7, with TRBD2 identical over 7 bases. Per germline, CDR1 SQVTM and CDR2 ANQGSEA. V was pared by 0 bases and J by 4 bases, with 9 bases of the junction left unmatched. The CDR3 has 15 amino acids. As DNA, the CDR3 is TGCAGCGTTGAAGATTCTGGGGGGGGGAAATACGAGCAGTACTTC. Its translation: CSVEDSGGGKYEQYF.

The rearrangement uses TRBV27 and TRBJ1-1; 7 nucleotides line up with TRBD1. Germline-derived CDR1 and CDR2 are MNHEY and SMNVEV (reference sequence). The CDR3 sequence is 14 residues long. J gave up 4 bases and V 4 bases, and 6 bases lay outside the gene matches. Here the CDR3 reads CASSSNAGGTEAFF. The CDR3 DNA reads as TGTGCCAGCAGTTCGAACGCAGGGGGCACTGAAGCTTTCTTT.

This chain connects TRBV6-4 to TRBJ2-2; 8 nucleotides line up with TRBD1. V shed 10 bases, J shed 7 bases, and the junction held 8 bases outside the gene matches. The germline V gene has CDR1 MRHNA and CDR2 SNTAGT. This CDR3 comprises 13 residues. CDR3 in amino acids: CATQDRAGGELFF. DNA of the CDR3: TGTGCCACCCAGGACAGGGCGGGCGGGGAGCTGTTTTTT.